The 3 T cell receptor beta chains given below trace back to one sample, sequenced in a study of T cell repertoires in cytomegalovirus infection. TCRdb independently ran MiXCR on the reads; one entry per CDR3 protein. The sample lists around 190,000 distinct CDR3 sequences, 13% to 15% occurring once. Sequencing input: PBMCs. Every receptor here comes from a human donor in good health (CMV status not recorded). Some clones in this sample may be carry-over from other donors' samples.

This clonotype was counted at least ten times. V gene TRBV7-2 combines with J gene TRBJ1-3; no clear D. This CDR3 is 15 amino acids long. Germline assignment: CDR1 SGHTA and CDR2 FQGNSA. Trimming shortened V by 5 bases and J by 0 bases, and 11 bases separated the two germline ends. CDR3 in amino acids: CASSPDSSSGNTIYF. The CDR3 nucleotides are TGTGCCAGCAGCCCTGACTCTAGCTCTGGAAACACCATATATTTT. Drawing the rest from reference TRBV7-2 and TRBJ1-3, the complete variable domain is GAGVSQSPSNKVTEKGKDVELRCDPISGHTALYWYRQSLGQGLEFLIYFQGNSAPDKSGLPSDRFSAERTGGSVSTLTIQRTQQEDSAVYLCASSPDSSSGNTIYFGEGSWLTVV.

CDR3 nucleotides: TGTGCCTGGAGTCACAGGGACAGCGCCCGCTATGGCTACACCTTC. Translating it yields CAWSHRDSARYGYTF. The chain joins TRBV30 to TRBJ1-2, with TRBD1 matching over 7 bases. The CDR3 is made up of 15 amino acids. The germline CDR1 and CDR2 sequences are GTSNPN and SVGIG (reference sequence). V lost 2 bases, J lost 4 bases, and 10 bases stayed unmatched.

This clonotype was observed many times. The chain uses TRBV5-6 and TRBJ2-7; TRBD1 might be the D (6 bases). Germline V gives CDR1 SGHDT, CDR2 YYEEEE. The CDR3 is 13 residues long. Trimming cost V 2 bases and J 5 bases, with 11 bases left between them. The CDR3 region is CASSFPTGDEQYF. CDR3 bases: TGTGCCAGCAGCTTCCCGACAGGCGACGAGCAGTACTTC. Combining the CDR3 with reference TRBV5-6 and TRBJ2-7 gives the whole variable domain DAGVTQSPTHLIKTRGQQVTLRCSPKSGHDTVSWYQQALGQGPQFIFQYYEEEERQRGNFPDRFSGHQFPNYSSELNVNALLLGDSALYLCASSFPTGDEQYFGPGTRLTVT.